Following are 9 T cell receptor beta chains from one sample sequenced in a study of T cell changes during pregnancy in multiple sclerosis. Here immunoSEQ multiplex PCR was the method, and the copy in TCRdb shows in-frame clones only, minus some. The sample lists tens of thousands of clones; approximately 89% were seen once. The input for sequencing was peripheral blood, taken in the first trimester of pregnancy. The source of these receptors is a female donor with multiple sclerosis, enrolled in a pregnancy study.

Only one count was recorded for this clone. The chain combines TRBV6-5 with TRBJ2-7; 7 bases map to TRBD2. The CDR3 consists of 15 residues. CDR1 is MNHEY, CDR2 SVGAGI, per germline. The ends lost 6 bases at V and 4 bases at J; junction bases unmatched: 12. CDR3 residues: CASSSSGGGWYEQYF. The DNA of the CDR3 is TGTGCCAGCAGCTCCTCGGGGGGTGGTTGGTACGAGCAGTACTTC.

V usage is TRBV2 and J usage is TRBJ2-1; D might be TRBD1 (5 bases). The V and J ends lost 3 bases and 4 bases respectively, with 10 bases between them. CDR3 length: 14 residues. The germline CDR1 and CDR2 sequences are SNHLY and FYNNEI. Written as DNA, the CDR3 is TGTGCCAGCAGTGACAGGGCAGTTTACAATGAGCAGTTCTTC. It specifies CASSDRAVYNEQFF.

V and J are TRBV5-1 and TRBJ1-6, with 10 bases identical to TRBD1. V lost 4 bases to trimming and J lost 7 bases; unmatched junction nucleotides: 5. The CDR3 runs to 15 residues. Germline loops: CDR1 SGHRS, CDR2 YFSETQ. The DNA for the CDR3 is TGCGCCAGCAGCCCAAAGGACAGGGGGAATTCACCCCTCCACTTT. Its translation: CASSPKDRGNSPLHF.

The chain is built from TRBV27 and TRBJ1-6, with TRBD1 identical over 7 bases. This CDR3 spans 15 amino acids. Germline lookup yields CDR1 MNHEY and CDR2 SMNVEV (reference sequence). V gave up 1 base and J gave up 6 bases; unmatched junction bases: 3. For the CDR3, the DNA is TGTGCCAGCAGTTTATTAGGGGGCGCTAATTCACCCCTCCACTTT. It yields the protein CASSLLGGANSPLHF.

The chain combines TRBV6-1 with TRBJ2-1; 8 nucleotides agree with TRBD1. This CDR3 region has 16 residues. The germline V gene has CDR1 MNHNS and CDR2 SASEGT. V lost 4 bases and J lost 9; bases outside the gene matches: 14. CDR3 sequence reads: CASSVLDRVGFGEQFF. CDR3 DNA: TGTGCCAGCAGTGTTTTGGACAGGGTGGGCTTTGGTGAGCAGTTCTTC.

This clone was seen a single time. This chain joins TRBV28 and TRBJ1-5, with D possibly being TRBD1 (5 bases). Germline CDR1 is MDHEN and CDR2 is SYDVKM. V lost 4 bases and J 1 base, leaving 11 bases between the germline ends. This CDR3 has 15 residues. The CDR3, as DNA: TGTGCCAGCAGTTATACCAGGGTGAGCAATCAGCCCCAGCATTTT. It is translated as CASSYTRVSNQPQHF.

This chain uses TRBV9 with TRBJ1-4; D gene uncertain. CDR1 and CDR2 from the germline V gene are SGDLS and YYNGEE. The V end lost 1 base, the J end lost 0 bases, and 7 bases lay between the germline ends. The length of the CDR3 is 15 residues. The CDR3 sequence is CASSVSGATNEKLFF. The CDR3 DNA follows: TGTGCCAGCAGCGTATCCGGTGCAACTAATGAAAAACTGTTTTTT.

The chain is built from TRBV6-6 and TRBJ2-7; TRBD1 matches at 8 bases. The CDR3 covers 16 residues. CDR1 is MNHNY and CDR2 is SVGAGI in the germline V gene (reference sequence). V was pared by 6 bases and J by 0 bases, with 10 bases of the junction left unmatched. CDR3 amino acids: CASRPQGARPSYEQYF. The CDR3 DNA reads TGTGCCAGCAGACCTCAGGGGGCGCGACCCTCCTACGAGCAGTACTTC.

This chain joins TRBV6-6 and TRBJ2-7; D might be TRBD2 (6 bases). V dropped 0 bases and J dropped 4 bases, with 7 bases sitting between them. The length of the CDR3 is 13 residues. Germline lookup yields CDR1 MNHNY and CDR2 SVGAGI (reference sequence). CDR3 in amino acids: CASSYSGRYEQYF. The CDR3 coding sequence is TGTGCCAGCAGTTACTCCGGGAGATACGAGCAGTACTTC.